These T cell receptor beta chains were read from a single sample in a study of OX40 agonist ivuxolimab in advanced cancers. Sequencing was performed with immunoSEQ multiplex PCR; in TCRdb, only in-frame clones are kept and a portion is missing. The data hold 65,000 to 80,000 clones, with less than 90% observed a single time. The specimen was CD4+ or CD8+ T cells sorted from blood, collected in a trial of the OX40 agonist ivuxolimab. Source of these receptors: an adult with an advanced solid tumor such as melanoma, head and neck, liver or kidney cancer. Both conserved end residues are part of each CDR3. A D gene is named only where the DNA matches it firmly. A clone size is listed for some rows: how often the clone was seen (once, few, many), or a class if it is expanded.

TRBV27	once	15	TRBJ2-7	-	TGTGCCAGCAGTTCCACCGGGACTGACTCCTACGAGCAGTACTTC	CASSSTGTDSYEQYF
TRBV13	-	13	TRBJ2-7	-	TGTGCCAGCGAGTTTTCCGGAACCTACGAGCAGTACTTC	CASEFSGTYEQYF
TRBV19	-	16	TRBJ1-1	-	TGTGCCAGTAGTATACCGGGGGCCCAGTGGGACACTGAAGCTTTCTTT	CASSIPGAQWDTEAFF
TRBV6-1	-	15	TRBJ2-7	TRBD2	TGTGCCAGCAGTCAGTCCTCCGGGACTAGCGACGAGCAGTACTTC	CASSQSSGTSDEQYF
TRBV7-9	-	13	TRBJ1-2	-	TGTGCCAGCAGCTGGGGGGACTCCCCAGGCTACACCTTC	CASSWGDSPGYTF
TRBV2	-	14	TRBJ2-7	-	TGTGCCAGCAGTGAACAGGGACACACGTACGAGCAGTACTTC	CASSEQGHTYEQYF
TRBV6-5	-	13	TRBJ1-5	-	TGTGCCAGCAGTGTAACAGGGTCTCAGCCCCAGCATTTT	CASSVTGSQPQHF
TRBV7-2	-	14	TRBJ2-1	-	TGTGCCAGCCTCGACCACCGCACCTACAATGAGCAGTTCTTC	CASLDHRTYNEQFF
TRBV30	-	14	TRBJ2-6	-	TGTGCCTGGTCCGTAGGCTCTGGGGCCAACGTCCTGACTTTC	CAWSVGSGANVLTF
TRBV28	-	14	TRBJ1-1	-	TGTGCCAGCAGTTTTGGGGGCTTGGACACTGAAGCTTTCTTT	CASSFGGLDTEAFF
TRBV14	-	17	TRBJ2-7	TRBD1	TGTGCCAGCAGCCAAAATGCGGGTTGGCAGGGGGTACGGGAGCAGTACTTC	CASSQNAGWQGVREQYF
TRBV12-2	-	13	TRBJ2-7	-	TGTGCAAGTCGCTTTTTTACTAGCATCGAGCAGTACTTC	CASRFFTSIEQYF
TRBV5-1	-	13	TRBJ1-1	-	TGCGCCAGCAGCCCCGACAGGATCACTGAAGCTTTCTTT	CASSPDRITEAFF
TRBV19	-	14	TRBJ2-2	TRBD2	TGTGCCAGCCGCCCCGGACTAGACACCGGGGAGCTGTTTTTT	CASRPGLDTGELFF
TRBV13	-	16	TRBJ2-5	-	TGTGCCAGCAGCTTAGGCATGGGAGTGGGTCAAGAGACCCAGTACTTC	CASSLGMGVGQETQYF
TRBV15	-	15	TRBJ2-1	TRBD1	TGTGCCACCAGCACCCCCGGGACAGGGTTGGATGAGCAGTTCTTC	CATSTPGTGLDEQFF
TRBV6-5	few	16	TRBJ2-1	TRBD1	TGTGCCAGCAGTTACTCCTTGGGACAGGGCTACAATGAGCAGTTCTTC	CASSYSLGQGYNEQFF
TRBV19	-	14	TRBJ2-7	TRBD1	TGTGCCAGTAGTGGGACAGGGGGCTCCTACGAGCAGTACTTC	CASSGTGGSYEQYF
TRBV28	-	15	TRBJ2-1	-	TGTGCCAGCAGACTAAGCGGCGTCTCCTACAATGAGCAGTTCTTC	CASRLSGVSYNEQFF
TRBV27	-	16	TRBJ1-2	TRBD1	TGTGCCAGCAGTTCTGGGACAGGGAAGAACGGTTATGGCTACACCTTC	CASSSGTGKNGYGYTF
TRBV5-4	-	13	TRBJ2-5	-	TGTGCCAGCACCGCGTCGGGGGTTAAGACCCAGTACTTC	CASTASGVKTQYF
TRBV7-8	-	15	TRBJ1-4	-	TGTGCCAGCACAACTAACGGACCCCTAAATGAAAAACTGTTTTTT	CASTTNGPLNEKLFF
TRBV28	-	17	TRBJ2-6	-	TGTGCCATCGCCACGGGGCAGGGGAAAGCCGGGGCCAACGTCCTGACTTTC	CAIATGQGKAGANVLTF
TRBV13	-	13	TRBJ1-1	-	TGTGCCAGCAGTTCTTGGTGGGACACTGAAGCTTTCTTT	CASSSWWDTEAFF
TRBV30	-	15	TRBJ2-3	TRBD2	TGTGCCAGATCAACCGGGACTAGCGTCACAGATACGCAGTATTTT	CARSTGTSVTDTQYF
TRBV11-3	-	15	TRBJ2-7	-	TGTGCCAGCAGAAGCCGGGACTGGGACCCCGACGAGCAGTACTTC	CASRSRDWDPDEQYF
TRBV29-1	once	13	TRBJ1-4	TRBD1	TGCAGCGTCGAGGGGGCGCCTAATGAAAAACTGTTTTTT	CSVEGAPNEKLFF
TRBV2	-	16	TRBJ2-6	-	TGTGCCAGCAGTGACGGCCGGAACTCTGGGGCCAACGTCCTGACTTTC	CASSDGRNSGANVLTF
TRBV7-9	few	15	TRBJ1-4	-	TGTGCCAGCAGCCTACCAAGTACAACTAATGAAAAACTGTTTTTT	CASSLPSTTNEKLFF
TRBV4-1	-	18	TRBJ2-7	TRBD1	TGCGCCAGCAGCCAAGTTGGAGACAGGGGGCGGAACTCCTACGAGCAGTACTTC	CASSQVGDRGRNSYEQYF
TRBV6-4	once	18	TRBJ2-3	TRBD2	TGTGCCAGCAGCAGACTCCCGGGACTAGCGGGAGAGACAGATACGCAGTATTTT	CASSRLPGLAGETDTQYF
TRBV13	-	15	TRBJ2-5	TRBD2	TGTGCCAGCAGCGCGCAGCGGGAGCTACGGTGGGAGCAGTACTTC	CASSAQRELRWEQYF
TRBV2	-	15	TRBJ2-3	-	TGTGCCAGCAGCGGTCAGGGGGGGCTGGCAGATACGCAGTATTTT	CASSGQGGLADTQYF
TRBV19	-	12	TRBJ2-1	-	TGTGCCAGTAGTGCCGCGAGAAATGAGCAGTTCTTC	CASSAARNEQFF
TRBV12-5	-	19	TRBJ1-1	TRBD1	TGTGCTAGTGGTTTGGTACGGTCCCTGGACAGGGCGGGCGGCACTGAAGCTTTCTTT	CASGLVRSLDRAGGTEAFF
TRBV6-5	-	15	TRBJ1-1	-	TGTGCCAGCAGTTATTCAGGGTTAGGGGGCACTGAAGCTTTCTTT	CASSYSGLGGTEAFF
TRBV11-3	-	16	TRBJ2-5	TRBD1	TGTGCCAGCAGCCAAGGGACAGGCGGGTACCAAGAGACCCAGTACTTC	CASSQGTGGYQETQYF
TRBV28	once	13	TRBJ1-2	-	TGTGCCAGCAGTTTACACGGGAACTATGGCTACACCTTC	CASSLHGNYGYTF
TRBV28	once	15	TRBJ2-7	TRBD2	TGTGCCAGCAGCTCCCCCCGGGAGGCCGATAACGAGCAGTACTTC	CASSSPREADNEQYF
TRBV5-1	-	14	TRBJ2-7	-	TGCGCCAGCAGCCCTAGCAGGGCAGACTACGAGCAGTACTTC	CASSPSRADYEQYF
TRBV10-3	once	21	TRBJ1-5	TRBD1	TGTGCCATCAGTGAGTCACATACCGGGACAGATCTAAGATATAGCAATCAGCCCCAGCATTTT	CAISESHTGTDLRYSNQPQHF
TRBV2	few	16	TRBJ2-2	-	TGTGCCAGCAGTGAAACGTGGGACCGGCGCACCGGGGAGCTGTTTTTT	CASSETWDRRTGELFF
TRBV6-1	once	13	TRBJ2-7	-	TGTGCCAGCAGTGGGGGGCGATGGACTCCGCAGTACTTC	CASSGGRWTPQYF
TRBV28	once	14	TRBJ2-1	-	TGTGCCAGCACAAAAGCTGTTTCCTACAATGAGCAGTTCTTC	CASTKAVSYNEQFF
TRBV6-5	once	14	TRBJ1-2	-	TGTGCCAGCAGCGTGTTAAAGGGAGCGGTCGGCTACACCTTC	CASSVLKGAVGYTF
TRBV7-9	-	13	TRBJ2-2	-	TGTGCCAGCGCAGGGGACAACACCGGGGAGCTGTTTTTT	CASAGDNTGELFF
TRBV6-4	-	13	TRBJ2-1	TRBD2	TGTGCCAGCAGTGAGCGGGAGAACAATGAGCAGTTCTTC	CASSERENNEQFF
TRBV7-8	-	16	TRBJ1-1	TRBD1	TGTGCCAGCAGCGCGGGGACAGACCTATACTACACTGAAGCTTTCTTT	CASSAGTDLYYTEAFF
TRBV4-1	-	17	TRBJ2-6	TRBD1	TGCGCCAGCAGCTTTGGGACAGGCAGCCTCTGGGCCAACGTCCTGACTTTC	CASSFGTGSLWANVLTF
TRBV29-1	-	14	TRBJ1-1	-	TGCAGCGTTGGCCGAAGGGAGGGGAACACTGAAGCTTTCTTT	CSVGRREGNTEAFF
TRBV11-2	-	14	TRBJ2-7	-	TGTGCCAGCAGCTCCCCGACAGGTACCTACGAGCAGTACTTC	CASSSPTGTYEQYF
TRBV11-1	-	15	TRBJ1-1	-	TGTGCCAGCACATACGTAGGATTGGCGAACACTGAAGCTTTCTTT	CASTYVGLANTEAFF
TRBV4-1	-	13	TRBJ2-7	-	TGCGCCAGCAGCTTCCGGACAGCAAGCGAGCAGTACTTC	CASSFRTASEQYF